A selection of T cell receptor beta chains follows, all from one sample in a study of blood T cell repertoires in COVID-19. The protocol was immunoSEQ multiplex PCR, while the TCRdb copy is restricted to in-frame clones and leaves out a portion. The data show over 250,000 clones, with over 80% seen just once and around 8.9% held by the top ten. Sample: PBMCs or T cells enriched from blood (not recorded which). The receptors here all came from a woman in her late teens or twenties who had recovered from COVID-19. Both conserved end residues are part of each CDR3. Size values are once, few and many counts, or a class for expanded clones, and some rows have none.

clone_size	v_call	j_call	cdr3_aa
.	TRBV20-1	TRBJ1-2	CSASPGYGYTF
.	TRBV6-5	TRBJ2-3	CASSFGTSGGTDTQYF
.	TRBV28	TRBJ1-4	CASSLKSNEKLFF
once	TRBV9	TRBJ2-2	CASSALQSTGELFF
.	TRBV12-3/TRBV12-4	TRBJ2-7	CASDSAGGNEQYF
.	TRBV28	TRBJ1-2	CASSSPTEANYGYTF
once	TRBV10-3	TRBJ1-1	CAIRTFTETEAFF
.	TRBV28	TRBJ2-2	CASRLGTGVHTGELFF
once	TRBV2	TRBJ1-2	CASSVNQLNSGYTF
.	TRBV28	TRBJ1-5	CASSLSGAEGNQPQHF
.	TRBV5-5	TRBJ1-1	CASSAGLPNTEAFF
.	TRBV11-1	TRBJ2-7	CASSPGLAGIREQYF
.	TRBV9	TRBJ1-2	CASPSDYGYTF
.	TRBV18	TRBJ1-2	CASSPRDSLGYTF
.	TRBV28	TRBJ2-7	CASSFTFRGRGSYEQYF
.	TRBV28	TRBJ1-1	CASRSSGFENTEAFF
.	TRBV11-3	TRBJ2-1	CASSLRVNEQFF
once	TRBV7-2	TRBJ2-1	CASSSRSGSGGIYNEQFF
once	TRBV11-2	TRBJ2-2	CASNSITGQGNTGELFF
.	TRBV15	TRBJ1-5	CATSRERTQPQHF
.	TRBV9	TRBJ2-2	CASSVGTSGVGELFF
.	TRBV18	TRBJ1-1	CASSPLRGATEAFF
.	TRBV4-2	TRBJ2-7	CASSQGLADSYEQYF
.	TRBV28	TRBJ1-5	CASSFAGTSHQPQHF
.	TRBV7-3	TRBJ2-1	CASSFSSYNEQFF
.	TRBV12-3/TRBV12-4	TRBJ2-3	CASSRLNVYTQYF
.	TRBV6-5	TRBJ1-2	CASSYGQVDGYTF
.	TRBV27	TRBJ1-4	CASSATGRMEKLFF
.	TRBV4-2	TRBJ2-5	CASSLTRTHQETQYF
few	TRBV9	TRBJ1-1	CASSVSDRAGAFF
.	TRBV7-9	TRBJ1-1	CASSLFFGTEAFF
few	TRBV27	TRBJ2-7	CASSPGQGPSPSYEQYF
.	TRBV28	TRBJ1-1	CASSLEGNTEAFF
.	TRBV11-3	TRBJ1-1	CASSLARNTEAFF
.	TRBV19	TRBJ2-7	CASSIDTSGVAYEQYF
.	TRBV5-1	TRBJ1-1	CASSLAQGKAEAFF
.	TRBV7-9	TRBJ2-5	CASSLRGVQETQYF
.	TRBV4-2	TRBJ2-1	CASSQPADRVGEQFF
.	TRBV4-3	TRBJ1-4	CASSQGDGGAFNEKLFF
.	TRBV7-9	TRBJ2-7	CASSYGTGVSYEQYF
.	TRBV9	TRBJ1-2	CASSPQVDTNYGYTF
.	TRBV3-1/TRBV3-2	TRBJ2-2	CASSHPGPGELFF
.	TRBV11-2	TRBJ2-5	CASSHDRGSGETQYF
.	TRBV28	TRBJ2-7	CASSSPGGLSYEQYF
once	TRBV19	TRBJ2-1	CASSISFSNEQFF
.	TRBV5-4	TRBJ2-4	CASSSGLAGGPGNIQYF
.	TRBV12-3/TRBV12-4	TRBJ2-3	CASSLLSTDTQYF
.	TRBV6-6	TRBJ2-7	CASSYQGLYEQYF
.	TRBV28	TRBJ1-4	CASSLIRGGTGGPTTNEKLFF
.	TRBV7-2	TRBJ2-7	CASSLDPTVYEQYF
.	TRBV3-1/TRBV3-2	TRBJ1-1	CASSWTRGSTEAFF
.	TRBV30	TRBJ1-2	CAWSVGEIVYTF
.	TRBV19	TRBJ2-5	CASKASGGARLRETQYF
.	TRBV19	TRBJ2-1	CASSMGRDNEQFF
.	TRBV7-9	TRBJ2-1	CASSLGTASNNEQFF
.	TRBV7-8	TRBJ2-5	CASSSEVDQYF
.	TRBV14	TRBJ2-7	CASSQELGQSQYF
.	TRBV10-3	TRBJ2-1	CAISDNSGGDVNEQFF
.	TRBV29-1	TRBJ1-2	CSVGQGEGYTF